This T cell receptor (beta chain) was captured in a study of metastatic and nonmetastatic thyroid tumors. Notes on the study in general: The study reportedly found significantly higher TCR beta diversity in malignant thyroid tumors than benign nodules, in blood and tumor.

At least ten counts were recorded for this clone. The antigen is not known. Patients were all untreated before their thyroid surgery. TCRdb re-called clones from the PCR reads using MiXCR. The repertoire includes some 19,000 clones, 29% of them detected once, and around 14% sits in the top ten. Germline CDR1 and CDR2: SGHKS and YYEKEE (reference sequence). V was trimmed by 4 bases and J by 4 bases, leaving 16 bases between them. The CDR3 is 15 amino acids. The sample taken for sequencing was tumor tissue. The V call is TRBV5-5, the J call TRBJ2-3; the D gene could be TRBD1 or TRBD2 (6 bases each). The receptor's source is a female donor with papillary thyroid cancer or a benign thyroid nodule (not recorded which). Some clones in this sample may be carry-over from other donors' samples. The CDR3 protein is CASSLEGGPPDTQYF. In DNA, the CDR3 is TGTGCCAGCAGCCTGGAGGGGGGCCCCCCAGATACGCAGTATTTT.